A selection of T cell receptor beta chains follows, all from one sample in a study of blood T cell repertoires in COVID-19. Sequenced by immunoSEQ multiplex PCR; TCRdb stores in-frame clones only, minus some. The repertoire holds some 50,000 clones, with roughly 80% as singletons. Sequenced input: peripheral blood. These receptors were taken from a man aged 50 to 60 with active COVID-19. CDR3s include the opening cysteine and the closing phenylalanine or tryptophan.

j_gene | v_gene | CDR3aa
TRBJ2-1 | TRBV4-2 | CASSQDVEQFF
TRBJ2-2 | TRBV7-8 | CASSLRAGLATGELFF
TRBJ1-2 | TRBV19 | CASSRTTGGYTF
TRBJ2-7 | TRBV10-3 | CAISDGQQPYEQYF
TRBJ1-3 | TRBV5-1 | CASSLVGGDFSGNTIYF
TRBJ1-4 | TRBV7-9 | CASSKQGPNEKLFF
TRBJ2-7 | TRBV27 | CASSSLAGDDYEQYF
TRBJ1-6 | TRBV2 | CASNTGRVGNNSPLHF
TRBJ1-1 | TRBV18 | CASSPRRVSTEAFF
TRBJ2-3 | TRBV4-3 | CASSLGTSGGPEDTQYF
TRBJ2-7 | TRBV4-1 | CASSLYRDNNEQYF
TRBJ1-1 | TRBV10-2 | CASSESGSVNTEAFF
TRBJ2-1 | TRBV6-5 | CASSQAAGYNEQFF
TRBJ2-7 | TRBV5-1 | CASSLAYDSSYEQYF
TRBJ1-2 | TRBV4-2 | CASSQEGGVRGYTF
TRBJ1-3 | TRBV5-6 | CASSFGQGSGNTIYF
TRBJ2-3 | TRBV5-1 | CASSPDGQGGTDTQYF
TRBJ2-2 | TRBV7-2 | CASSAGTSGTAGTGELFF
TRBJ1-4 | TRBV19 | CASSPIHRGKYEKLFF
TRBJ2-2 | TRBV5-1 | CASSRDRPNTGELFF
TRBJ1-1 | TRBV4-1 | CASRIQGATEAFF
TRBJ2-3 | TRBV18 | CASSPRRDTQYF
TRBJ2-2 | TRBV11-2 | CASSNTNTGELFF
TRBJ1-1 | TRBV5-6 | CASSFLGGHTEAFF
TRBJ1-2 | TRBV6-2/TRBV6-3 | CASSTWTGPFYGYTF
TRBJ1-5 | TRBV2 | CASSMGLGPQHF
TRBJ1-2 | TRBV7-9 | CASSEAGAEGGYTF
TRBJ2-7 | TRBV7-9 | CASSSVKSGGFLEQYF
TRBJ2-3 | TRBV3-1/TRBV3-2 | CASSQDWRTKSTDTQYF
TRBJ2-3 | TRBV7-6 | CASSDSTASTDTQYF
TRBJ1-2 | TRBV18 | CASSPSTGRYGYTF
TRBJ1-1 | TRBV7-2 | CASSPGTGRVGTEAFF
TRBJ1-6 | TRBV28 | CASSQVTYNSPLHF
TRBJ1-5 | TRBV7-9 | CASSLGTGGPNQPQHF
TRBJ2-1 | TRBV6-5 | CASSYRGGAYNEQFF
TRBJ2-1 | TRBV29-1 | CSVDRRYNEQFF
TRBJ2-3 | TRBV27 | CASSYSWTSGVSDTQYF
TRBJ2-7 | TRBV3-1/TRBV3-2 | CASSREEVPYEQYF
TRBJ2-5 | TRBV5-1 | CASRVMLGTSQETQYF
TRBJ1-5 | TRBV28 | CASNLETGGIQPQHF
TRBJ1-6 | TRBV6-5 | CASSYHTGTGNSPLHF
TRBJ1-4 | TRBV5-8 | CASSPIGTGRQKLFF
TRBJ2-3 | TRBV7-8 | CASSLEGETSGGASDTQYF
TRBJ1-3 | TRBV3-1/TRBV3-2 | CASGSPGNTIYF
TRBJ1-2 | TRBV1 | CTSSQDRQGARPYGYTF
TRBJ2-1 | TRBV7-9 | CASTNAAGASYNEQFF
TRBJ1-5 | TRBV7-9 | CASSFGPHSWQPQHF
TRBJ1-1 | TRBV28 | CASSLWSQALTEAFF
TRBJ2-3 | TRBV7-6 | CASSLSSGTTDTQYF
TRBJ2-1 | TRBV7-2 | CASSLYRGGPYHNEQFF
TRBJ1-1 | TRBV18 | CASSQRVEASTEAFF
TRBJ2-1 | TRBV7-9 | CASSPPTSGGLNEQFF
TRBJ1-2 | TRBV27 | CASSPAGGTGVYGYTF